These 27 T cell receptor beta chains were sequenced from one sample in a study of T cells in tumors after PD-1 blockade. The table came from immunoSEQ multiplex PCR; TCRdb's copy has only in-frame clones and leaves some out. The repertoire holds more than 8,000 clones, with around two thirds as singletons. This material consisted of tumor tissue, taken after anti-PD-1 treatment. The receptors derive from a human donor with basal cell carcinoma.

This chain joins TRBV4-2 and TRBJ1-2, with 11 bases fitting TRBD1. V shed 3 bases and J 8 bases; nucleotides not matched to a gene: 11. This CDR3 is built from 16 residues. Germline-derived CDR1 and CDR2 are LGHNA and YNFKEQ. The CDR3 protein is CASSQPGQGEVSGYTF. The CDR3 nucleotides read TGTGCCAGCAGCCAGCCGGGACAGGGGGAGGTTAGCGGCTACACCTTC.

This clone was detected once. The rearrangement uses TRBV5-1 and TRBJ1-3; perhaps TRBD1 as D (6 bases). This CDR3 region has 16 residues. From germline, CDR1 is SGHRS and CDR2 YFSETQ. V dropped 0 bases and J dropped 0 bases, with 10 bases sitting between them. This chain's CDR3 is CASSLVGGASGNTIYF. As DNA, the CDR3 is TGCGCCAGCAGCTTGGTAGGGGGGGCCTCTGGAAACACCATATATTTT.

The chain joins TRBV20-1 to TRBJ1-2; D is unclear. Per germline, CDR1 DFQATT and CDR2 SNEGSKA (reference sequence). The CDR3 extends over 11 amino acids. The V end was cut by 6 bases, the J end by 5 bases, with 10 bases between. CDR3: CSAPDDYGYTF. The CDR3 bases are TGCAGTGCCCCCGACGATTATGGCTACACCTTC.

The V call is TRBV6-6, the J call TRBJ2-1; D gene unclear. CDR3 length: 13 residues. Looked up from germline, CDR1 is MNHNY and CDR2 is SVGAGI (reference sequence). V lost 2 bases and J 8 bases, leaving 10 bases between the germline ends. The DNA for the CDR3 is TGTGCCAGCAGTTACAGGGTAATCGATGAGCAGTTCTTC. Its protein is CASSYRVIDEQFF.

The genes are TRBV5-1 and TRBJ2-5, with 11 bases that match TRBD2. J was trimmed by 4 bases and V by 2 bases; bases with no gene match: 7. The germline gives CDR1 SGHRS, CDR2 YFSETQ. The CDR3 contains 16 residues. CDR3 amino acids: CASSLPRGTSGETQYF. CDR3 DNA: TGCGCCAGCAGCTTACCCCGGGGGACTAGCGGAGAGACCCAGTACTTC.

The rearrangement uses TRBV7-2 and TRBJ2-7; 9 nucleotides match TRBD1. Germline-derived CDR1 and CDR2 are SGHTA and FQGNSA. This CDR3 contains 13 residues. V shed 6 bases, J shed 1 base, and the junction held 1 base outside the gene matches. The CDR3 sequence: CASRGQGSYEQYF. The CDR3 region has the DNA TGTGCCAGCAGGGGACAGGGTTCCTACGAGCAGTACTTC.

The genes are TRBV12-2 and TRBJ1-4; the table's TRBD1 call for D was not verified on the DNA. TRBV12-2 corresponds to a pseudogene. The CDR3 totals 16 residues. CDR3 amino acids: CASRSTQVNPVEKLFF. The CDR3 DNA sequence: TGTGCAAGTCGCTCAACACAGGTTAACCCGGTTGAAAAACTGTTTTTT.

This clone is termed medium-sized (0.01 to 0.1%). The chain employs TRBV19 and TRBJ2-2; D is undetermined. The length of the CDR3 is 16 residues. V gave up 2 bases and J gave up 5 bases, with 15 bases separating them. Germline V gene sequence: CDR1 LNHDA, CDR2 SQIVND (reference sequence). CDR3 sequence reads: CASSIMAGSGTGELFF. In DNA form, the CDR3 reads TGTGCCAGTAGTATAATGGCCGGATCGGGTACCGGGGAGCTGTTTTTT.

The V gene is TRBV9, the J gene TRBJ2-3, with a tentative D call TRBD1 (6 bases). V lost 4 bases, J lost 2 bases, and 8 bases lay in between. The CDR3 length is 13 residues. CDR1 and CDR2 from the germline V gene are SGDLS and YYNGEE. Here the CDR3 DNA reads TGTGCCAGCAGCCGGGACACCACAGATACGCAGTATTTT. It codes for CASSRDTTDTQYF.

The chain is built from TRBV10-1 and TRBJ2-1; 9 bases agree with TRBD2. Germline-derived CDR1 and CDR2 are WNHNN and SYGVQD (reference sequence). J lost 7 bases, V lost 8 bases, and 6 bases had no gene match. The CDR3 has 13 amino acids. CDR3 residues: CASGGTSPNEQFF. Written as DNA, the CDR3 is TGCGCCAGCGGAGGGACTAGCCCGAATGAGCAGTTCTTC.

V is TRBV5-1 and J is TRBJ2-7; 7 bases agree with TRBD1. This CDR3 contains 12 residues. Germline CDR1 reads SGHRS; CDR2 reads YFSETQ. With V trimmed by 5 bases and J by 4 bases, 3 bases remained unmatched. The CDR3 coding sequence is TGCGCCAGCAGACAGGGGCGGTACGAGCAGTACTTC. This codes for CASRQGRYEQYF.

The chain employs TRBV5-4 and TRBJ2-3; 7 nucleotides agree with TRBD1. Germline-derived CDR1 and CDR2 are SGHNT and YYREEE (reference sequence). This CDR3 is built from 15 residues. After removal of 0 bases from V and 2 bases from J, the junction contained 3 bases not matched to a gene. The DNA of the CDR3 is TGTGCCAGCAGCTTGGAGGGGGCCCACACAGATACGCAGTATTTT. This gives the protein CASSLEGAHTDTQYF.

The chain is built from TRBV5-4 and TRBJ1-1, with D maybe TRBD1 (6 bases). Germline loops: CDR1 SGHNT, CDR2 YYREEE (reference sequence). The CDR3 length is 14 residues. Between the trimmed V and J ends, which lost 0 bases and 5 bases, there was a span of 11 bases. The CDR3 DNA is TGTGCCAGCAGCTTGGATCCGCAGGGGACTGAAGCTTTCTTT. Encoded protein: CASSLDPQGTEAFF.

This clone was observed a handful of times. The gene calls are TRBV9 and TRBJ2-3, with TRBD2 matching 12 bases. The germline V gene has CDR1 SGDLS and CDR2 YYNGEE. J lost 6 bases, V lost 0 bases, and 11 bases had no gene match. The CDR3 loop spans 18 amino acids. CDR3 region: CASSVGVLAGGQGDTQYF. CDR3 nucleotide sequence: TGTGCCAGCAGCGTAGGAGTCCTAGCGGGGGGGCAAGGTGATACGCAGTATTTT. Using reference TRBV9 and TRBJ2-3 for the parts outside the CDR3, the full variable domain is DSGVTQTPKHLITATGQRVTLRCSPRSGDLSVYWYQQSLDQGLQFLIQYYNGEERAKGNILERFSAQQFPDLHSELNLSSLELGDSALYFCASSVGVLAGGQGDTQYFGPGTRLTVL.

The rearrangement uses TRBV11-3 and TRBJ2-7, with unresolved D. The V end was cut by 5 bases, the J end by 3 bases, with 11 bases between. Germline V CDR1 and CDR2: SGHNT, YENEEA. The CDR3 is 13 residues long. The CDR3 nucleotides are TGTGCCAGCAGCCGCCTCTCAGGCTACGAGCAGTACTTC. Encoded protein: CASSRLSGYEQYF.

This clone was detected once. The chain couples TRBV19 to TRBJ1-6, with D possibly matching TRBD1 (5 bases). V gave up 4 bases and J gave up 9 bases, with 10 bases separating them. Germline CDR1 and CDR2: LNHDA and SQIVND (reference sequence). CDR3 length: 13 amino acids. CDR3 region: CASSTGNGSPLHF. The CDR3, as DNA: TGTGCCAGTAGTACAGGGAACGGTTCACCCCTCCACTTT.

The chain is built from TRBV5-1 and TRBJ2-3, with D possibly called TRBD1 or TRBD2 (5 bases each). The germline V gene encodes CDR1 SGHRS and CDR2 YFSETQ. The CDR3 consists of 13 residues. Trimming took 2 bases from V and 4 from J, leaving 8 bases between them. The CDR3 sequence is CASSLMGADTQYF. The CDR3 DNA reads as TGCGCCAGCAGCTTAATGGGGGCAGATACGCAGTATTTT.

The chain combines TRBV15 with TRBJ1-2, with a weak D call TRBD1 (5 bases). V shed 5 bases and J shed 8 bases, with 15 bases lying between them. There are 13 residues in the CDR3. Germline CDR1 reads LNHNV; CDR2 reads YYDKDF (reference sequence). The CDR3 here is CATSPRGMRGYTF. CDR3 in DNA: TGTGCCACCAGCCCCCGGGGGATGAGAGGCTACACCTTC.

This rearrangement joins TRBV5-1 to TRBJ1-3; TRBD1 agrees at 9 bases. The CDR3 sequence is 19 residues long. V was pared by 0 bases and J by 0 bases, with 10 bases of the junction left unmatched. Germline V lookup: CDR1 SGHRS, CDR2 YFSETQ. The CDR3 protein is CASSLGGMGQGPSGNTIYF. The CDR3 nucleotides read TGCGCCAGCAGCTTGGGTGGCATGGGACAGGGCCCCTCTGGAAACACCATATATTTT.

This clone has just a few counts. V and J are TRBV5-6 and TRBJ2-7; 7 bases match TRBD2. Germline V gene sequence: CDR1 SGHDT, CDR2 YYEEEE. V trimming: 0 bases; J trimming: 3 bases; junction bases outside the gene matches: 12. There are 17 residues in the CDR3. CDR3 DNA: TGTGCCAGCAGCTTGGCCGTTTCCGGCGGGGGATACTACGAGCAGTACTTC. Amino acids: CASSLAVSGGGYYEQYF.

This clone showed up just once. The CDR3 here is CASSIDRQSSGNTIYF. The CDR3 bases are TGTGCCAGTAGTATAGACCGGCAGAGCTCTGGAAACACCATATATTTT. The rearrangement joins TRBV19 to TRBJ1-3; D remains ambiguous. The CDR3 is 16 amino acids. Germline assignment: CDR1 LNHDA and CDR2 SQIVND (reference sequence). V was pared by 0 bases and J by 0 bases, with 9 bases between.

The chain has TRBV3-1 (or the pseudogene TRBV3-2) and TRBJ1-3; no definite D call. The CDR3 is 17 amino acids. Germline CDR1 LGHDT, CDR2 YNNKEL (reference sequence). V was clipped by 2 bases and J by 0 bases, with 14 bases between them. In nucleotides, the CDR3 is TGTGCCAGCAGCCAAACCCTCGGTGGCTACTCTGGAAACACCATATATTTT. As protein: CASSQTLGGYSGNTIYF.

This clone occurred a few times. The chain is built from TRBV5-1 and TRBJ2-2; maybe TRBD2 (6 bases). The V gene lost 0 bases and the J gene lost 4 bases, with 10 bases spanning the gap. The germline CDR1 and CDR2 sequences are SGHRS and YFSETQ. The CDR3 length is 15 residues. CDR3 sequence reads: CASSLAGGGTGELFF. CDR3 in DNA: TGCGCCAGCAGCTTGGCCGGGGGTGGCACCGGGGAGCTGTTTTTT.

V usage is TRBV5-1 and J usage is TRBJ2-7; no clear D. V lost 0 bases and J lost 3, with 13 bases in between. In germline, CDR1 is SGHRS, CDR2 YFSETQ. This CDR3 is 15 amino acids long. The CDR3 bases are TGCGCCAGCAGCTTGGATTGGGGATCTCACTACGAGCAGTACTTC. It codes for CASSLDWGSHYEQYF.

CDR3 in amino acids: CASSRSRGGGNTIYF. CDR3 nucleotides: TGTGCCAGCAGCCGATCTAGGGGAGGTGGAAACACCATATATTTT. The rearrangement links TRBV6-5 to TRBJ1-3, with a tentative D call TRBD1 (5 bases). Trimming removed 6 bases at V and 3 bases at J, with 15 bases between. Germline V gives CDR1 MNHEY, CDR2 SVGAGI. The CDR3 has 15 residues.

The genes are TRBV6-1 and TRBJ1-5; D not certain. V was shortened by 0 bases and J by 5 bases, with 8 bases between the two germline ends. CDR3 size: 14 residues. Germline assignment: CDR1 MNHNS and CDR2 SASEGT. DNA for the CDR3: TGTGCCAGCAGTGAAGCCCAAGGCTATCAGCCCCAGCATTTT. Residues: CASSEAQGYQPQHF.

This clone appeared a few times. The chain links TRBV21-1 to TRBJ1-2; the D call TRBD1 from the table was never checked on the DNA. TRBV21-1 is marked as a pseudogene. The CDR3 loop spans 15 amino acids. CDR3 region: CASSKAPDRDCGYTF. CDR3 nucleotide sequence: TGTGCCAGCAGCAAAGCCCCGGACAGGGACTGTGGCTACACCTTC.